The entry that follows covers one TCR beta chain sequence. This sample was included in a study of T cell changes during pregnancy in multiple sclerosis. The data were produced by immunoSEQ multiplex PCR, yet TCRdb's version contains in-frame clones alone and is incomplete. The sample records under 45,000 clones, 89% being singletons. The sequenced sample was CD4+ T cells from peripheral blood mononuclear cells, obtained in the first trimester of pregnancy. The clonotype was recovered from a female donor with multiple sclerosis, enrolled in a pregnancy study.

The CDR3 loop is CASSTLAGGSTDTQYF. The CDR3, as DNA: TGTGCCAGCAGCACCCTAGCGGGGGGAAGCACAGATACGCAGTATTTT. The chain joins TRBV28 to TRBJ2-3, with 11 bases identical to TRBD2. The CDR3 runs 16 residues. The junction had 5 bases not matched to a gene; V was cut back by 6 bases and J by 0 bases. Germline assignment: CDR1 MDHEN and CDR2 SYDVKM.